The clone carrying this T cell receptor beta chain has ten or more counts. TCRdb re-called the 5' RACE reads with MiXCR, one entry per CDR3 protein. The data hold 55,000 to 75,000 distinct CDR3 sequences, with about 6% observed a single time. With V trimmed by 6 bases and J by 7 bases, 8 bases remained unmatched. The CDR3 is 16 residues long. Germline CDR1 is MDHEN and CDR2 is SYDVKM. The data derive from a study of early T cells in non-severe SARS-CoV-2 infection. The chain joins TRBV28 to TRBJ1-6; TRBD1 matches 11 bases. This receptor was obtained from an adult who was a healthcare worker with PCR-confirmed SARS-CoV-2 infection or an uninfected control (not recorded which). The sample consisted of whole blood, taken at baseline. This CDR3 reads CASRTGDRGFNSPLHF. The CDR3 DNA is TGTGCCAGCAGGACAGGGGACAGGGGGTTCAATTCACCCCTCCACTTT. The full variable domain, with the rest looked up from reference TRBV28 and TRBJ1-6, is DVKVTQSSRYLVKRTGEKVFLECVQDMDHENMFWYRQDPGLGLRLIYFSYDVKMKEKGDIPEGYSVSREKKERFSLILESASTNQTSMYLCASRTGDRGFNSPLHFGNGTRLTVT.